This T cell receptor beta chain was retrieved from a study of blood T cell repertoires in COVID-19. Across the whole study: Specimens from acute and convalescent COVID-19 originated in the United States, Italy and Spain.

In the study's own analysis: Amplifying reference gene primers gave estimates of nucleated cell counts. The protocol was immunoSEQ multiplex PCR, while the TCRdb copy is restricted to in-frame clones and leaves out a portion. V and J calls and clone size are given by that table; D and trimming were obtained from the DNA. This table holds 300,000 to 400,000 clones, 65% to 90% found once. Individuals aged roughly 18 to 100 years were recruited from 24 US areas. Assignments of participants to cohorts depended upon their own reported clinical history. This clone was counted between two and nine times. The CDR3 extends over 17 amino acids. V dropped 4 bases and J dropped 4; count of bases not matched to a gene: 7. Germline V lookup: CDR1 LGHDT, CDR2 YNNKEL (reference sequence).

This sequence was found in a woman in her forties with acute COVID-19. This sequence joins TRBV3-1 (or the pseudogene TRBV3-2) and TRBJ2-2, with 12 bases lining up with TRBD2. The sequencing sample was made of PBMCs or T cells enriched from blood (not recorded which). The CDR3 reads CASSPPATSGGTGELFF. The DNA of the CDR3 is TGTGCCAGCAGCCCACCCGCGACTAGCGGGGGCACCGGGGAGCTGTTTTTT.